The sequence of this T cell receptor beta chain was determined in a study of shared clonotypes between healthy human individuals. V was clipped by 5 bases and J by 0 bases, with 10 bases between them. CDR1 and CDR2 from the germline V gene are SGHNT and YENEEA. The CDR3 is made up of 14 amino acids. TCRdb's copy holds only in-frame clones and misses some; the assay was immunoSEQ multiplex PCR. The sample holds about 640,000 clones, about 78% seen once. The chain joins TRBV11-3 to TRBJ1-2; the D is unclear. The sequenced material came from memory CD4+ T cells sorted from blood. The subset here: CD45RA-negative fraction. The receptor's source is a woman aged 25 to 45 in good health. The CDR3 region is CASSKGDSNYGYTF. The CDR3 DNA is TGTGCCAGCAGCAAAGGAGATTCTAACTATGGCTACACCTTC.